The 15 T cell receptor beta chains in this list originate from one sample, sequenced in a study of lung T cells in sarcoidosis with Löfgren's syndrome. TCRdb processed the reads anew with MiXCR; each CDR3 protein has one entry. This sample has roughly 63,000 distinct CDR3 sequences, with 21% found just once. Sequencing was done on a sample of CD4+ T cells from PBMCs. All receptors come from a human donor with sarcoidosis (Löfgren's syndrome or another form), or a control subject (not recorded which).

Comments on this clonotype: Because the CDR3's place on the DNA is in doubt, the DNA is left out and the CDR3 is given as listed by TCRdb. This chain connects TRBV4-1 to TRBJ2-3; the table names TRBD2, a call not compared with the DNA. Germline lookup yields CDR1 MGHRA and CDR2 YSYEKL. The CDR3 adds up to 18 amino acids, both ends counted. CDR3 protein: CASRHHFGAGGGTDTQYF.

There are a few counts of this clonotype. The V call is TRBV4-1, the J call TRBJ2-1; TRBD1 might be the D (5 bases). Trimming took 3 bases from V and 7 from J, leaving 16 bases between them. This CDR3 has 15 residues. Germline values: CDR1 MGHRA, CDR2 YSYEKL. The CDR3 spells CASSQGPGRANEQFF. CDR3 nucleotides: TGCGCCAGCAGCCAGGGGCCGGGCAGGGCGAATGAGCAGTTCTTC.

This clonotype was seen many times. The chain carries TRBV28 and TRBJ1-1; TRBD1 matches 8 bases. The CDR3 extends over 15 amino acids. The germline V gene encodes CDR1 MDHEN and CDR2 SYDVKM. V lost 4 bases to trimming and J lost 5 bases; unmatched junction nucleotides: 9. The CDR3 protein is CASSSGGKGGTEAFF. The CDR3 bases are TGTGCCAGCAGTTCAGGGGGCAAGGGGGGAACTGAAGCTTTCTTT.

Of note for this clonotype: A much larger clone is a single base away; this may be a read error. The rearrangement uses TRBV27 and TRBJ2-1, with 11 bases aligning to TRBD2. J lost 6 bases, V lost 8 bases, and 15 bases had no gene match. The germline CDR1 and CDR2 sequences are MNHEY and SMNVEV (reference sequence). The CDR3 length is 17 residues. The CDR3 coding sequence is TGTGCCAGCTCCTGGGGGGGGATTAGCGGGAGGGCCAATGAGCAGTTCTTC. Its protein is CASSWGGISGRANEQFF.

The V call is TRBV20-1, the J call TRBJ2-1, with D possibly being TRBD2 (5 bases). Trimming pared 6 bases from V and 3 bases from J, leaving 18 bases between. CDR1 is DFQATT, CDR2 SNEGSKA, per germline (reference sequence). There are 15 residues in the CDR3. The chain's CDR3 is CSAPLSGKGYNEQFF. The DNA for the CDR3 is TGCAGTGCCCCCCTGTCGGGGAAGGGCTACAATGAGCAGTTCTTC.

This clonotype was recorded once. The chain couples TRBV25-1 to TRBJ1-2; weak D call: TRBD1 (5 bases). The CDR3 runs 14 residues. V gave up 0 bases and J gave up 7 bases, with 12 bases separating them. Per germline, CDR1 MGHDK and CDR2 SYGVNS. The CDR3 coding sequence is TGTGCCAGCAGTGAATATAGGGGCGCGAGTGGCTACACCTTC. Translating it yields CASSEYRGASGYTF.

A word on this clonotype: The conserved closing phenylalanine or tryptophan is absent in this CDR3, likely reflecting a read error. The chain uses TRBV30 and TRBJ1-5; no firm D call. The CDR3 extends over 14 amino acids. Germline values: CDR1 GTSNPN, CDR2 SVGIG (reference sequence). V lost 1 base, J lost 0 bases, and 7 bases lay in between. The CDR3 reads CAWSEGYSNQPQHL. The DNA for the CDR3 is TGTGCCTGGAGTGAAGGTTATAGCAATCAGCCCCAGCATCTT.

Many counts were recorded for this clonotype. The genes are TRBV6-2 or TRBV6-3 and TRBJ2-2; D is uncertain. The CDR3 extends over 13 amino acids. V was shortened by 4 bases and J by 5 bases, with 8 bases between the two germline ends. Germline V gene data show CDR1 as MNHEY and CDR2 as SVGEGT. The CDR3 DNA reads TGTGCCAGCAGTTCGACCGGTACCGGGGAGCTGTTTTTT. The encoded protein is CASSSTGTGELFF.

This clonotype was seen a few times. The chain combines TRBV5-1 with TRBJ2-3, with D possibly being TRBD1 (6 bases). CDR3 length: 15 residues. The V gene lost 1 base and the J gene lost 2 bases, with 11 bases spanning the gap. Germline V gene data show CDR1 as SGHRS and CDR2 as YFSETQ. This CDR3 is CASSLSTGDTDTQYF. The CDR3 coding sequence is TGCGCCAGCAGCTTGTCGACAGGAGACACAGATACGCAGTATTTT.

In this sample, this clonotype turned up a few times. This chain connects TRBV20-1 to TRBJ2-7, with D unclear. The CDR3 has 12 residues. Germline V gives CDR1 DFQATT, CDR2 SNEGSKA (reference sequence). Trimming stripped 3 bases from V and 2 bases from J, with 8 bases between. CDR3 coding DNA: TGCAGTGCTAGCGGCGGAGCCTACGAGCAGTACTTC. Translating gives CSASGGAYEQYF.

This clonotype was seen ten or more times. The chain uses TRBV6-1 and TRBJ2-3, with D possibly TRBD2 on 6 matching bases. The CDR3 spans 15 residues. The V end was cut by 1 base, the J end by 1 base, with 9 bases between. The germline gives CDR1 MNHNS, CDR2 SASEGT. The CDR3 DNA follows: TGTGCCAGCAGTGAAGTGTCTAGCGGCACAGATACGCAGTATTTT. This gives the protein CASSEVSSGTDTQYF.

To note about this clonotype: At one boundary the junction diverges from the germline segment, which might be a read error. The CDR3 DNA reads TGTGCCTGGAGTGTACAGCTCAATCAGCCCCGGCATTTT. Translating gives CAWSVQLNQPRHF. This rearrangement joins TRBV30 to TRBJ1-5; no firm D call. From germline, CDR1 is GTSNPN and CDR2 SVGIG (reference sequence). The CDR3 sequence is 13 residues long.

The V call is TRBV20-1, the J call TRBJ2-5; 8 bases map to TRBD2. Looked up from germline, CDR1 is DFQATT and CDR2 is SNEGSKA (reference sequence). This CDR3 region has 15 residues. The trim removed 7 bases at V and 1 base at J, leaving 11 bases unmatched. The CDR3 nucleotides are TGCAGTGGGGATGGGCGGGGGGCGAGCCAAGAGACCCAGTACTTC. The encoded protein is CSGDGRGASQETQYF.

A note on this clonotype: One base away lies a much larger clone, so this may be a sequencing read error. This chain joins TRBV15 and TRBJ1-3, with a weak D call TRBD1 (5 bases). The germline V gene encodes CDR1 LNHNV and CDR2 YYDKDF (reference sequence). The CDR3 covers 16 residues. This CDR3 is CATSPGGTVSGSTIYF. For the CDR3, the DNA is TGTGCCACCAGTCCCGGGGGGACGGTCTCTGGAAGCACCATATATTTT.

On this clonotype: A much larger clone sits a single nucleotide away, making a read error possible. V gene TRBV28 combines with J gene TRBJ1-2; D call uncertain. Trimming took off 11 bases at V and 8 bases at J, with 18 bases between the two ends. This CDR3 has 12 amino acids. Germline CDR1 MDHEN, CDR2 SYDVKM. The CDR3 reads CAPTSSLFGYTF. The CDR3 nucleotides read TGTGCCCCTACAAGTTCCCTATTCGGCTACACCTTC.